The 19 T cell receptor beta chains below were found in one sample sequenced in a study of blood T cell repertoires in COVID-19. TCRdb's table, derived via immunoSEQ multiplex PCR, lists solely in-frame clones and lacks some. The sample yields about 260,000 clones, roughly 90% seen once. The sample consisted of peripheral blood. The receptors shown here come from a human donor in a cohort sampled during active COVID-19.

The J gene is TRBJ2-5, the V gene TRBV28; 7 bases map to TRBD1. This CDR3 comprises 12 residues. In germline, CDR1 is MDHEN, CDR2 SYDVKM. V was pared by 9 bases and J by 5 bases, with 6 bases of the junction left unmatched. DNA for the CDR3: TGTGCCAGTACCGACAGGGACGAGACCCAGTACTTC. Residues: CASTDRDETQYF.

V and J are TRBV9 and TRBJ1-1; possible D gene TRBD1, 5 bases. CDR1 is SGDLS and CDR2 is YYNGEE in the germline V gene. V lost 3 bases, J lost 1 base, and 7 bases lay in between. The CDR3 is 13 residues long. The CDR3 DNA is TGTGCCAGCAGCGCAGGACAGAACACTGAAGCTTTCTTT. Translated, it gives CASSAGQNTEAFF.

This clone was picked up a small number of times. The rearrangement uses TRBV19 and TRBJ1-1; D is ambiguous. This CDR3 region has 13 residues. Germline V gene data show CDR1 as LNHDA and CDR2 as SQIVND (reference sequence). The V end was cut by 10 bases, the J end by 6 bases, with 18 bases between. The CDR3 protein is CAISPGEGAEAFF. The CDR3 nucleotides read TGTGCCATCTCCCCGGGAGAGGGCGCTGAAGCTTTCTTT.

V usage is TRBV18 and J usage is TRBJ2-3; 15 bases are a match to TRBD2. The CDR3 covers 18 residues. The V gene's germline CDR1 is KGHSH and CDR2 LQKENI. J was trimmed by 2 bases and V by 1 base; bases with no gene match: 4. The CDR3 bases are TGTGCCAGCTCACCACAGGGACTAGCGGGGGGCATCACAGATACGCAGTATTTT. It specifies CASSPQGLAGGITDTQYF.

V and J are TRBV5-1 and TRBJ2-6; D not certain. CDR3 size: 16 residues. V lost 4 bases and J lost 0, with 11 bases in between. Germline V CDR1 and CDR2: SGHRS, YFSETQ. The CDR3 protein is CASSPTLYSGANVLTF. CDR3 coding DNA: TGCGCCAGCAGCCCTACGCTATACTCTGGGGCCAACGTCCTGACTTTC.

This sequence joins TRBV7-2 and TRBJ2-1; D may be TRBD2 (7 bases). V was shortened by 1 base and J by 2 bases, with 12 bases between the two germline ends. CDR1 and CDR2 (germline): SGHTA, FQGNSA. CDR3 size: 16 residues. DNA of the CDR3: TGTGCCAGCAGCTTAGGGGGGGGCTGGGCCTACAATGAGCAGTTCTTC. This gives the protein CASSLGGGWAYNEQFF.

V is TRBV6-2 or TRBV6-3 and J is TRBJ2-7; TRBD2 agrees at 13 bases. The CDR3 is made up of 17 amino acids. CDR1 MNHEY and CDR2 SVGEGT come from the germline V gene. With 2 bases clipped from V and 8 bases from J, the junction kept 12 bases outside the gene matches. CDR3 nucleotide sequence: TGTGCCAGCAGTTACAGGACTAGCGGGAGTGTAGACTATAAGCAGTACTTC. This translates into CASSYRTSGSVDYKQYF.

The chain couples TRBV7-2 to TRBJ2-1, with 7 nucleotides matching TRBD2. The germline V gene has CDR1 SGHTA and CDR2 FQGNSA. J lost 6 bases, V lost 1 base, and 6 bases had no gene match. This CDR3 has 15 amino acids. CDR3 DNA: TGTGCCAGCAGCTTAGGGGCTAGCGGATTCAATGAGCAGTTCTTC. Protein: CASSLGASGFNEQFF.

The chain couples TRBV7-3 to TRBJ2-1; D perhaps matches TRBD2 (6 bases). The CDR3 length is 15 residues. Germline assignment: CDR1 SGHTA and CDR2 FQGTGA. The V end lost 2 bases, the J end lost 6 bases, and 14 bases lay between the germline ends. CDR3 residues: CASSLGRERFNEQFF. The DNA of the CDR3 is TGTGCCAGCAGCTTAGGACGGGAGAGGTTCAATGAGCAGTTCTTC.

The chain carries TRBV30 and TRBJ1-6; the D gene is possibly TRBD1 (6 bases). The V end was cut by 3 bases, the J end by 4 bases, with 13 bases between. The CDR3 is 15 amino acids. Per the germline V gene, CDR1 is GTSNPN and CDR2 is SVGIG (reference sequence). The CDR3 region is CAWRVQGTYNSPLHF. In DNA form, the CDR3 reads TGTGCCTGGAGGGTACAGGGAACGTATAATTCACCCCTCCACTTT.

This rearrangement joins TRBV6-1 to TRBJ1-6; no reliable D call. The CDR3 is made up of 17 amino acids. Trimming cost V 2 bases and J 7 bases, with 18 bases left between them. Germline V gives CDR1 MNHNS, CDR2 SASEGT. The CDR3 region is CASSESQESTLNSPLHF. The CDR3 DNA sequence: TGTGCCAGCAGTGAAAGTCAAGAAAGCACCTTAAATTCACCCCTCCACTTT.

The chain combines TRBV6-6 with TRBJ1-5; D is possibly TRBD1 (6 bases). Germline values: CDR1 MNHNY, CDR2 SVGAGI (reference sequence). The CDR3 spans 15 residues. V was pared by 6 bases and J by 7 bases, with 19 bases between. Written as DNA, the CDR3 is TGTGCCAGCAGGACTGTTGGGGGCTTAAGACAGCCCCAGCATTTT. Protein: CASRTVGGLRQPQHF.

As regards this clone: Other DNA sequences in the same sample also yield this CDR3. V and J are TRBV5-4 and TRBJ1-1, with 7 bases fitting TRBD1. Germline trimming cut 0 bases from V and 2 bases from J; bases unmatched to any gene: 1. CDR1 is SGHNT and CDR2 is YYREEE in the germline V gene (reference sequence). This CDR3 contains 14 residues. CDR3 sequence reads: CASSLAGGNTEAFF. Written as DNA, the CDR3 is TGTGCCAGCAGCTTGGCAGGGGGAAACACTGAAGCTTTCTTT.

This chain's CDR3 is CASSRGTLNQETQYF. The CDR3 region has the DNA TGTGCCAGTAGTAGGGGGACACTGAACCAAGAGACCCAGTACTTC. V is TRBV19 and J is TRBJ2-5, with D perhaps matching TRBD1 (6 bases). Trimming removed 4 bases from V and 0 bases from J, with 12 bases in between. The CDR3 is made up of 15 amino acids. Per germline, CDR1 LNHDA and CDR2 SQIVND (reference sequence).

The chain is built from TRBV7-3 and TRBJ2-1, with a possible D match to TRBD1 (7 bases). V lost 3 bases and J 8 bases, leaving 14 bases between the germline ends. Germline V gives CDR1 SGHTA, CDR2 FQGTGA. There are 14 residues in the CDR3. Written as DNA, the CDR3 is TGTGCCAGCAGCTTTCAGGGGGAGGTCGATGAGCAGTTCTTC. The encoded protein is CASSFQGEVDEQFF.

V gene TRBV28 combines with J gene TRBJ2-7, with 8 positions matching TRBD1. Germline V gives CDR1 MDHEN, CDR2 SYDVKM. V dropped 8 bases and J dropped 1; count of bases not matched to a gene: 4. The length of the CDR3 is 13 residues. The CDR3, as DNA: TGTGCCAGCGAGGACAGGGCTTCCTACGAGCAGTACTTC. This sequence encodes CASEDRASYEQYF.

The chain couples TRBV12-5 to TRBJ2-7; 10 nucleotides match TRBD1. J was trimmed by 4 bases and V by 1 base; bases with no gene match: 1. The CDR3 consists of 14 residues. Looked up from germline, CDR1 is LGHNT and CDR2 is FRNRAP. In DNA, the CDR3 is TGTGCTAGTGGTTTGGGACAGGGGGCGTACGAGCAGTACTTC. It translates to CASGLGQGAYEQYF.

The chain has TRBV7-2 and TRBJ2-7, with TRBD1 matching over 7 bases. V lost 4 bases, J lost 3 bases, and 6 bases stayed unmatched. CDR1 is SGHTA and CDR2 is FQGNSA in the germline V gene. This CDR3 has 14 amino acids. The DNA for the CDR3 is TGTGCCAGCAGCTATGGACAGGAGATCTACGAGCAGTACTTC. This translates into CASSYGQEIYEQYF.

This clone was counted a few times. The chain links TRBV28 to TRBJ2-1, with 11 positions matching TRBD2. The CDR3 loop spans 16 amino acids. J lost 5 bases, V lost 3 bases, and 6 bases had no gene match. CDR1 and CDR2 (germline): MDHEN, SYDVKM. The CDR3: CASSFLGLAGHNEQFF. The CDR3 DNA sequence: TGTGCCAGCAGTTTTCTCGGACTAGCGGGCCACAATGAGCAGTTCTTC.